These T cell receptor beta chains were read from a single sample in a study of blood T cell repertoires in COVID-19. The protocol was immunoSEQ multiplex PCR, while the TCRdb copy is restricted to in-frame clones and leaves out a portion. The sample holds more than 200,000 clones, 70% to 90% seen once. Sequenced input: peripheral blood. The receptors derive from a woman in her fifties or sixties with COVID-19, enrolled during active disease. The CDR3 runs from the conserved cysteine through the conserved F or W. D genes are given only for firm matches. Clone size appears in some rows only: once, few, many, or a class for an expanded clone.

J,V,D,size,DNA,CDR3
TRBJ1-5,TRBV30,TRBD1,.,TGTGCCTGGGGGACAGGGGGCAATCAGCCCCAGCATTTT,CAWGTGGNQPQHF
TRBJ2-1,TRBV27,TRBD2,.,TGTGCCAGCAGTTATCGGGGAGGACTAGTAAGGCCTCCGGAGCAGTTCTTC,CASSYRGGLVRPPEQFF
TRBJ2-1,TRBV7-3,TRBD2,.,TGTGCCAGCAGCTTAATGGGGGTAGCGGGAGGTAGGAGCTCCTACAATGAGCAGTTCTTC,CASSLMGVAGGRSSYNEQFF
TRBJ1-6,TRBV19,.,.,TGTGCCAGTAGGCCGCCGGGGTCCTATAATTCACCCCTCCACTTT,CASRPPGSYNSPLHF
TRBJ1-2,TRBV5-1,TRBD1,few,TGCGCCAGCAGCTTGGGCTACAGGGGCGAGGGCTACACCTTC,CASSLGYRGEGYTF
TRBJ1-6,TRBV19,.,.,TGTGCCAGTAGTAAGGGGGACTATAATTCACCCCTCCACTTT,CASSKGDYNSPLHF
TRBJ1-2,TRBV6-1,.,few,TGTGCCAGCAGTGAAGTCTCTAGAGGCTACACCTTC,CASSEVSRGYTF
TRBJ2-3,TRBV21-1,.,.,TGTGCCACCCCCAGCGGGGTCCTAGCGGAGGGGGAAGATACGCAGTATTTT,CATPSGVLAEGEDTQYF
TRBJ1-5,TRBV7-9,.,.,TGTGCCAGCAGCTTAGATTCGAATCAGCCCCAGCATTTT,CASSLDSNQPQHF
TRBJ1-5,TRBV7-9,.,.,TGTGCCAGCAGCGCGTACCAGGGTACCAATCAGCCCCAGCATTTT,CASSAYQGTNQPQHF
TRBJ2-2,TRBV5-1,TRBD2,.,TGCGCCAGCAGCTCGGCTAGCGGGAGTAGGGGGGAGCTGTTTTTT,CASSSASGSRGELFF
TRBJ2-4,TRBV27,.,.,TGTGCCAGCAGTTTAAAATCAAAACTAGCCAAAAACATTCAGTACTTC,CASSLKSKLAKNIQYF
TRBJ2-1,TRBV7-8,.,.,TGTGCCAGCAGCTCCTTAGCGGTGAGCTCCTACAATGAGCAGTTCTTC,CASSSLAVSSYNEQFF
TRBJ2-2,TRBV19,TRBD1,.,TGTGCCAGCGCAGCCGGGACAGGGATCGCCGGGGAGCTGTTTTTT,CASAAGTGIAGELFF
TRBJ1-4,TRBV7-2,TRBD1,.,TGTGCCAGCAGCTTAGCGGTGTTACAGGGACAGGGGTTGGAAAAACTGTTTTTT,CASSLAVLQGQGLEKLFF